This TCR beta chain was captured by sequencing in a study of cytotoxic CD8 clonotypes in ibrutinib-treated CLL. CDR1 is MNHEY and CDR2 is SMNVEV in the germline V gene (reference sequence). The J segment lost 0 bases and the V segment lost 4 bases, leaving 9 bases of the junction unmatched. CDR3 size: 17 residues. TCRdb's table, derived via immunoSEQ multiplex PCR, lists solely in-frame clones and lacks some. The sample includes more than 45,000 clones, around four fifths of them seen just once. The rearrangement uses TRBV27 and TRBJ1-1; 9 bases map to TRBD1. The TCR sequence derives from a human donor with chronic lymphocytic leukemia. The sample consisted of PBMCs, taken after 24 months of ibrutinib treatment. Here the CDR3 DNA reads TGTGCCAGCAGTTCTCGGACAGGGGTTCAAATGAACACTGAAGCTTTCTTT. Translation: CASSSRTGVQMNTEAFF.